This record concerns one T cell receptor (beta chain) sequence. Its antigen is undetermined. The sample originates from a study of siplizumab effects on memory and regulatory T cells. The CDR3 runs 15 residues. V lost 1 base to trimming and J lost 0 bases, with 10 bases between them. Germline V CDR1 and CDR2: MNHEY, SMNVEV (reference sequence). Per individual sample, about 100,000 TCR templates were assayed. Generated by immunoSEQ multiplex PCR, the TCRdb table keeps only in-frame clones and is missing some. The table records 50,000 or so clones, about 92% of them present only once. Regarding the study as a whole: In controls, 25% to 30% of mappable alloreactive CD4+ clones were Treg-derived on average, versus about 64% with siplizumab. Neither a naive nor a memory phenotype was assignable to roughly 80-96% of proliferating CD4+ or CD8+ clones. Fewer alloreactive sequences mapped to unstimulated CD4+ memory cells under siplizumab.

This receptor was obtained from a human donor in good health. The genes are TRBV27 and TRBJ2-7; D is unclear. Source material: CD8+ T cells sorted from blood. Here the CDR3 DNA reads TGTGCCAGCAGTTTATATGTTGAGAGCTCCTACGAGCAGTACTTC. Protein sequence: CASSLYVESSYEQYF.